The present T cell receptor beta chain was sequenced within a study of Ad26.COV2.S vaccination and SARS-CoV-2 variants. Looking at the study overall: Intramuscularly, Ad26.COV2.S was given either once or twice, 56 days apart.

The table came from immunoSEQ multiplex PCR; TCRdb's copy has only in-frame clones and leaves some out. The sample contains about 440,000 clones, roughly 87% of which appear only once. V dropped 0 bases and J dropped 5 bases, with 20 bases sitting between them. This CDR3 spans 17 amino acids. Germline V gene data show CDR1 as MGHRA and CDR2 as YSYEKL. The treatment denotes: roughly 19 received Ad26.COV2.S at low or high dose, single or two shots; 5 received placebo; per-sample allocation not given. Sampling was performed 63 days after the first vaccine or placebo injection. Vaccine was an Ad26 vector expressing Wuhan-strain SARS-CoV-2 spike.

The chain has TRBV4-1 and TRBJ2-7, with a weak D call TRBD1 (6 bases). The sequences come from peripheral blood, collected in a trial of Ad26.COV2.S vaccine versus placebo. The sequence came from a person aged 18 to 65 who received the Ad26.COV2.S COVID-19 vaccine or a placebo. The CDR3 bases are TGCGCCAGCAGCCAAGATTTGGCCAGGGGTGAATCGGACGAGCAGTACTTC. Protein: CASSQDLARGESDEQYF.